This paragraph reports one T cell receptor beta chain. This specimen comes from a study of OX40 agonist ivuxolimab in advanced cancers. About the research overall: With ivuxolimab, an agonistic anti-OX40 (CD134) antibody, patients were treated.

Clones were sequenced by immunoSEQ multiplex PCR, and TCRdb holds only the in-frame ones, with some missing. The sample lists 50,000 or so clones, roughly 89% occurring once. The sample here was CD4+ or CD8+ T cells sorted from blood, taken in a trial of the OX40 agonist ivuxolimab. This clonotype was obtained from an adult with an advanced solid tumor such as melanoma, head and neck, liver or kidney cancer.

CDR3 loop: CAISEAGVGTDTQYF. The CDR3 DNA reads as TGTGCCATCAGTGAGGCGGGGGTCGGCACAGATACGCAGTATTTT. This chain uses TRBV10-3 with TRBJ2-3, with TRBD2 matching over 7 bases. The CDR3 covers 15 residues. Germline V CDR1 and CDR2: ENHRY, SYGVKD. V shed 2 bases and J 1 base; nucleotides not matched to a gene: 3.